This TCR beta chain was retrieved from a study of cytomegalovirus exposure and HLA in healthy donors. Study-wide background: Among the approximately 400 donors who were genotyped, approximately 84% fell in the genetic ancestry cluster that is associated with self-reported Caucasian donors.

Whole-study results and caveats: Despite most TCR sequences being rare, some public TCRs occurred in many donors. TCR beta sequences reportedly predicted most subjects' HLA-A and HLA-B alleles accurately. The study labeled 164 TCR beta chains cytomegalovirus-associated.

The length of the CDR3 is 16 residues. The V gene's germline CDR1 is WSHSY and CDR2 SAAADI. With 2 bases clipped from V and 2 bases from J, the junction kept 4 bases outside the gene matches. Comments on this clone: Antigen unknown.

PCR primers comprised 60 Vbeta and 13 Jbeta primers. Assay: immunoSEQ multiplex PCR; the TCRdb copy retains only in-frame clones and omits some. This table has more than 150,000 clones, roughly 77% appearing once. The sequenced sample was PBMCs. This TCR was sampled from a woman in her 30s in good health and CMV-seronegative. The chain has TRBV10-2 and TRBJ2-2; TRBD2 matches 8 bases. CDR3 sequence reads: CASSEPGGLNTGELFF. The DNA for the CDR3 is TGCGCCAGCAGTGAGCCGGGGGGGCTCAACACCGGGGAGCTGTTTTTT.